These 25 T cell receptor beta chains share one sample of origin, sequenced in a study of T-cell reconstitution after alpha-beta-depleted transplantation in children. The authors prepared the TCRbeta library with unique molecular identifiers. TCRdb reanalysed the PCR reads using MiXCR and keeps one entry per CDR3 protein. This table has about 200,000 distinct CDR3 sequences, approximately 15% appearing once. Sample: PBMCs, mostly from graft donor cells, taken 360 days after TCRalphabeta/CD19-depleted stem cell transplant. These receptors came from a male patient aged 2-9 years who had a stem cell transplant for acute lymphoblastic leukemia, so the T cells may come from the graft donor.

The chain combines TRBV7-9 with TRBJ1-1, with D hard to call. Germline CDR1 is SEHNR and CDR2 is FQNEAQ (reference sequence). Trimming pared 5 bases from V and 5 bases from J, leaving 12 bases between. This CDR3 contains 13 residues. Here the CDR3 reads CASSPPSGTEAFF. The CDR3, as DNA: TGTGCCAGCAGCCCACCGAGCGGGACTGAAGCTTTCTTT.

The chain links TRBV5-6 to TRBJ1-1; D call uncertain. The CDR3 is made up of 15 amino acids. Germline V gene lookup returns CDR1 SGHDT and CDR2 YYEEEE. V gave up 0 bases and J gave up 6 bases, with 15 bases separating them. DNA for the CDR3: TGTGCCAGCAGCTTGGTGGGTCGAGGAAGGCCTGAAGCTTTCTTT. Its translation: CASSLVGRGRPEAFF.

The gene calls are TRBV10-3 and TRBJ2-5; 12 positions match TRBD2. V lost 11 bases, J lost 2 bases, and 6 bases stayed unmatched. Per germline, CDR1 ENHRY and CDR2 SYGVKD. The CDR3 runs to 14 residues. CDR3 in amino acids: CAAATSGGQETQYF. CDR3 DNA: TGTGCCGCCGCGACTAGCGGGGGACAAGAGACCCAGTACTTC.

This clonotype was counted a single time. V and J are TRBV9 and TRBJ1-3, with 7 bases that match TRBD1. With V trimmed by 3 bases and J by 8 bases, 5 bases remained unmatched. The V gene's germline CDR1 is SGDLS and CDR2 YYNGEE. This CDR3 is 13 amino acids long. CDR3 bases: TGTGCCAGCAGCGCCACAGGGGTGGACACCATATATTTT. It specifies CASSATGVDTIYF. The full variable domain, with the rest looked up from reference TRBV9 and TRBJ1-3, is DSGVTQTPKHLITATGQRVTLRCSPRSGDLSVYWYQQSLDQGLQFLIQYYNGEERAKGNILERFSAQQFPDLHSELNLSSLELGDSALYFCASSATGVDTIYFGEGSWLTVV.

DNA of the CDR3: TGTGCCAGCTCACCGGGCGTCGGGAGCCTGGGCGAGCAGTACTTC. It yields the protein CASSPGVGSLGEQYF. The gene calls are TRBV18 and TRBJ2-7, with D possibly TRBD2 on 6 matching bases. V lost 3 bases and J 6 bases, leaving 18 bases between the germline ends. The CDR3 contains 15 residues. Germline V gene data show CDR1 as KGHSH and CDR2 as LQKENI.

This clonotype was observed at least ten times. The chain recombines TRBV20-1 with TRBJ1-3; 7 positions agree with TRBD1. CDR1 is DFQATT and CDR2 is SNEGSKA in the germline V gene (reference sequence). CDR3 length equals 16 residues. V trimming: 2 bases; J trimming: 2 bases; junction bases outside the gene matches: 9. The CDR3 loop reads CSARLLEGAAGNTIYF. The CDR3 DNA sequence: TGCAGTGCTAGATTGTTGGAGGGGGCCGCTGGAAACACCATATATTTT.

This clonotype showed up just a few times. This chain connects TRBV12-3 or TRBV12-4 to TRBJ1-6; possibly TRBD1 for D (5 bases). This CDR3 contains 12 residues. The V and J ends lost 7 bases and 7 bases respectively, with 8 bases between them. The CDR3 nucleotides are TGTGCCAGCATGGGGGGGAATTCACCCCTCCACTTT. Translation: CASMGGNSPLHF.

The table lists this clonotype with a few counts. The CDR3 reads CASSPPGTSGGKFETQYF. The CDR3 DNA is TGCGCCAGCAGCCCCCCGGGGACTAGCGGGGGGAAGTTTGAGACCCAGTACTTC. This chain uses TRBV5-1 with TRBJ2-5; 15 bases match TRBD2. V gave up 4 bases and J gave up 5 bases; unmatched junction bases: 12. The CDR3 covers 18 residues. Germline assignment: CDR1 SGHRS and CDR2 YFSETQ.

The chain is built from TRBV5-1 and TRBJ2-2; 9 positions agree with TRBD2. CDR3 length equals 16 residues. CDR1 is SGHRS, CDR2 YFSETQ, per germline. Trimming removed 0 bases from V and 6 bases from J; junction bases left unmatched: 6. CDR3 in amino acids: CASSLGSGSLSGELFF. CDR3 nucleotide sequence: TGCGCCAGCAGCTTGGGTAGCGGGAGCTTGTCCGGGGAGCTGTTTTTT.

J is TRBJ2-7 and V is TRBV11-3; D assignment may be TRBD1 or TRBD2 (5 bases each). From germline, CDR1 is SGHNT and CDR2 YENEEA. The CDR3 is 15 residues long. The V end lost 0 bases, the J end lost 1 base, and 10 bases lay between the germline ends. The CDR3 sequence: CASSLDQRGSYEQYF. Written as DNA, the CDR3 is TGTGCCAGCAGCTTAGATCAGAGGGGATCCTACGAGCAGTACTTC.

V and J are TRBV7-8 and TRBJ2-4, with 10 bases identical to TRBD1. Germline V gives CDR1 SGHVS, CDR2 FQNEAQ. Losses at the gene ends were 5 bases for V and 8 bases for J; bases not matched to a gene: 6. The CDR3 has 14 residues. CDR3 bases: TGTGCCAGCAGCATCGGGACAGGGGTGGACATTCAGTACTTC. Amino acid sequence: CASSIGTGVDIQYF.

This clonotype was seen a few times. The chain is built from TRBV29-1 and TRBJ1-1; a possible D gene is TRBD1 (5 bases). V lost 3 bases and J lost 3, with 14 bases in between. CDR3 length: 14 residues. Germline CDR1 SQVTM, CDR2 ANQGSEA. CDR3: CSVDIPGVYTEAFF. The CDR3 region has the DNA TGCAGCGTTGATATTCCGGGGGTGTACACTGAAGCTTTCTTT.

The V gene is TRBV2, the J gene TRBJ2-7, with D unresolved. V gave up 4 bases and J gave up 5 bases, with 12 bases separating them. The CDR3 loop spans 13 amino acids. The V gene's germline CDR1 is SNHLY and CDR2 FYNNEI. CDR3 amino acids: CASSARAFHEQYF. The CDR3 region has the DNA TGTGCCAGCAGTGCAAGGGCCTTCCACGAGCAGTACTTC.

This clonotype was picked up a small number of times. This rearrangement joins TRBV6-5 to TRBJ1-1; D is unclear. The V end lost 5 bases, the J end lost 6 bases, and 7 bases lay between the germline ends. This CDR3 is built from 11 residues. Germline V gives CDR1 MNHEY, CDR2 SVGAGI. The CDR3, as DNA: TGTGCCAGCAGTGCACGGGCTGAAGCTTTCTTT. Residues: CASSARAEAFF.

The chain recombines TRBV30 with TRBJ1-2; possible D gene TRBD1, 5 bases. Trimming left V 0 bases short and J 6 bases short, with 8 bases between. CDR3 length: 12 amino acids. In germline, CDR1 is GTSNPN, CDR2 SVGIG (reference sequence). The CDR3 reads CAWSVQENGYTF. CDR3 in DNA: TGTGCCTGGAGTGTACAGGAGAATGGCTACACCTTC.

In its sample, this clonotype was seen once. At one of its ends the junction is not consistent with the germline gene, which may arise from a read error. The chain links TRBV20-1 to TRBJ1-3, with D perhaps TRBD1 (6 bases). Germline CDR1 and CDR2: DFQATT and SNEGSKA (reference sequence). There are 14 residues in the CDR3. Here the CDR3 reads CCALDSNSGNTIYF. The CDR3 bases are TGCTGTGCCCTGGACAGCAACTCTGGAAACACCATATATTTT.

There are a few counts of this clonotype. The CDR3 region is CASSSSAPEEQYF. The CDR3 nucleotides are TGTGCCAGCTCCTCATCTGCTCCGGAAGAGCAGTACTTC. V is TRBV18 and J is TRBJ2-7; D is unresolved. The ends were cut back, 6 bases at V and 7 bases at J, with 16 bases in the middle. The CDR3 has 13 amino acids. Germline V gene data show CDR1 as KGHSH and CDR2 as LQKENI.

The chain is built from TRBV11-1 and TRBJ1-4; TRBD1 aligns across 8 bases. V trimming: 5 bases; J trimming: 8 bases; junction bases outside the gene matches: 19. CDR3 length equals 18 residues. The V gene's germline CDR1 is SGHAT and CDR2 FQDESV (reference sequence). In DNA form, the CDR3 reads TGTGCCAGCAGCAGGGACAGGCTGCGCTCGGGGTTGAAGGAAAAACTGTTTTTT. It encodes CASSRDRLRSGLKEKLFF.

In its sample, this clonotype was seen a few times. The V call is TRBV5-8, the J call TRBJ2-7, with 10 nucleotides matching TRBD1. V trimming: 4 bases; J trimming: 9 bases; junction bases outside the gene matches: 10. The CDR3 loop spans 14 amino acids. Germline lookup yields CDR1 SGHTS and CDR2 YDEGEE. CDR3 nucleotides: TGTGCCAGCAGCCCGGGACAGGGGTTGCTCGGGCAGTACTTC. Its translation is CASSPGQGLLGQYF.

The chain combines TRBV29-1 with TRBJ2-3; D is undetermined. Trimming took 6 bases from V and 2 from J, leaving 15 bases between them. The CDR3 loop spans 14 amino acids. The germline gives CDR1 SQVTM, CDR2 ANQGSEA. In nucleotides, the CDR3 is TGCAGCGTGATAACGGTGGTTCTCACAGATACGCAGTATTTT. Its protein product is CSVITVVLTDTQYF.

The chain employs TRBV11-2 and TRBJ1-4, with D hard to call. With 6 bases removed from V and 8 bases from J, the gap between germline ends came to 25 bases. CDR1 and CDR2 from the germline V gene are SGHAT and FQNNGV. The length of the CDR3 is 17 residues. The CDR3 sequence is CASRPREAPPFLEKLFF. CDR3 bases: TGTGCCAGCAGGCCTAGGGAAGCTCCTCCGTTTCTGGAAAAACTGTTTTTT.

V is TRBV20-1 and J is TRBJ2-5, with D uncertain. V lost 3 bases and J 5 bases, leaving 19 bases between the germline ends. The CDR3 runs to 15 residues. Germline CDR1 is DFQATT and CDR2 is SNEGSKA (reference sequence). CDR3 DNA sequence: TGCAGTGCTAGCCCCCACACAGTGACGAGGGAGACCCAGTACTTC. Its translation is CSASPHTVTRETQYF.

This clonotype was found a few times. This chain connects TRBV29-1 to TRBJ1-5, with 8 bases that match TRBD1. The CDR3 spans 14 residues. The germline CDR1 and CDR2 sequences are SQVTM and ANQGSEA. V shed 6 bases, J shed 4 bases, and the junction held 8 bases outside the gene matches. DNA of the CDR3: TGCAGCGTCGCAGGGGGCGCCGAGAATCAGCCCCAGCATTTT. It specifies CSVAGGAENQPQHF. The full variable domain, rest sourced from reference TRBV29-1 and TRBJ1-5, is SAVISQKPSRDICQRGTSLTIQCQVDSQVTMMFWYRQQPGQSLTLIATANQGSEATYESGFVIDKFPISRPNLTFSTLTVSNMSPEDSSIYLCSVAGGAENQPQHFGDGTRLSIL.

The chain uses TRBV5-1 and TRBJ2-5; possibly TRBD1 for D (5 bases). With 5 bases removed from V and 1 base from J, the gap between germline ends came to 6 bases. Germline V gene lookup returns CDR1 SGHRS and CDR2 YFSETQ. The CDR3 loop spans 12 amino acids. DNA of the CDR3: TGCGCCAGCAGGGACACCCAAGAGACCCAGTACTTC. Translating gives CASRDTQETQYF.

This clonotype has only a few counts. The CDR3 sequence: CSARDGAGGDTQYF. The CDR3 DNA is TGCAGTGCTAGAGATGGTGCGGGCGGAGATACGCAGTATTTT. This chain joins TRBV20-1 and TRBJ2-3, with D possibly matching TRBD2 (5 bases). Germline CDR1 DFQATT, CDR2 SNEGSKA (reference sequence). V lost 0 bases and J 5 bases, leaving 12 bases between the germline ends. There are 14 residues in the CDR3.